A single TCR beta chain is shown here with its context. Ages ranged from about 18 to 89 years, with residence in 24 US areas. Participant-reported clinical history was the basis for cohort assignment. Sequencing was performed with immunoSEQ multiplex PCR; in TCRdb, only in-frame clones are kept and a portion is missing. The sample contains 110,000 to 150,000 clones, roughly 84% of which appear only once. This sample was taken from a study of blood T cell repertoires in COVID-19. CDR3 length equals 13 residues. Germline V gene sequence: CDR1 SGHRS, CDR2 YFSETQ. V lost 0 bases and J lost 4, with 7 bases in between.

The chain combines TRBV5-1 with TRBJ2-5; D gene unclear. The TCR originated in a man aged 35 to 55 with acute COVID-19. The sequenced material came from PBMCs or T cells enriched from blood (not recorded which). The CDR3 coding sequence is TGCGCCAGCAGCTTGGACAACGCAGAGACCCAGTACTTC. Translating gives CASSLDNAETQYF.